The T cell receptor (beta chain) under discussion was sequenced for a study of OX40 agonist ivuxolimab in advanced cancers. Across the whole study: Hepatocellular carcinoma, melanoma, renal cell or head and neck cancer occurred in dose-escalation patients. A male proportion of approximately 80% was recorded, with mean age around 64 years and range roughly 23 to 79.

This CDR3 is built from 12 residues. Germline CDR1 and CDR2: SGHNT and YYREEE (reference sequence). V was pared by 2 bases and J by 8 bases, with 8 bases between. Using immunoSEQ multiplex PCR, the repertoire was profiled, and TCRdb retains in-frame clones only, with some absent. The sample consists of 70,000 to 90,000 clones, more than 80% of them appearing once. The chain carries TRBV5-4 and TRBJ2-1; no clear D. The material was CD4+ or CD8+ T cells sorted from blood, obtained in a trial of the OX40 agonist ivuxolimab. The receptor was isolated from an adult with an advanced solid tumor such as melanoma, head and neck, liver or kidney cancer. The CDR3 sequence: CASSLHFDEQFF. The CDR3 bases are TGTGCCAGCAGCTTACACTTCGATGAGCAGTTCTTC. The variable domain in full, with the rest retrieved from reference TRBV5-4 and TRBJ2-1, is ETGVTQSPTHLIKTRGQQVTLRCSSQSGHNTVSWYQQALGQGPQFIFQYYREEENGRGNFPPRFSGLQFPNYSSELNVNALELDDSALYLCASSLHFDEQFFGPGTRLTVL.